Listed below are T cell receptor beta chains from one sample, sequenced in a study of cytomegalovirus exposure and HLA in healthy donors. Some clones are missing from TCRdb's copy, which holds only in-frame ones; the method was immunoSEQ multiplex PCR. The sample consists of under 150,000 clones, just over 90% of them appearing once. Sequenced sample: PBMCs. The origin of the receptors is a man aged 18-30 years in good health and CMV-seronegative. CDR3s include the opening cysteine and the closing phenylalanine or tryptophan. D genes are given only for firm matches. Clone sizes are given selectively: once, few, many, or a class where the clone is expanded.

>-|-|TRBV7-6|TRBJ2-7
CASSFGGPPGQETSYEQYF
TGTGCCAGCAGCTTCGGAGGGCCCCCAGGACAGGAAACATCCTACGAGCAGTACTTC
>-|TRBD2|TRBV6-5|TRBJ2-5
CASRLAGGVETQYF
TGTGCCAGCAGACTAGCGGGGGGTGTGGAGACCCAGTACTTC
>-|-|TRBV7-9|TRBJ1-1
CASSLVGGVTEAFF
TGTGCCAGCAGCTTGGTCGGGGGGGTCACTGAAGCTTTCTTT
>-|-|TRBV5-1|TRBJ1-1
CASSLASGVNTEAFF
TGCGCCAGCAGCTTGGCCTCCGGGGTAAACACTGAAGCTTTCTTT
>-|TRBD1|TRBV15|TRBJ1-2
CATSRDLETGGGYTF
TGTGCCACCAGCAGAGATCTCGAGACAGGGGGCGGCTACACCTTC
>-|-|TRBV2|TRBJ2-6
CASSSVVSGANVLTF
TGTGCCAGCAGCTCTGTCGTTTCTGGGGCCAACGTCCTGACTTTC
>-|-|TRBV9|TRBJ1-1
CASSAVGVNTEAFF
TGTGCCAGCAGCGCCGTCGGGGTCAACACTGAAGCTTTCTTT
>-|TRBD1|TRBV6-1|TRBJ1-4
CGSRSARTGNEKLFF
TGTGGGAGCAGGAGCGCCCGGACAGGGAATGAAAAACTGTTTTTT
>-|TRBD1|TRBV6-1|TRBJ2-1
CAARGQGWYNEQFF
TGTGCCGCCCGGGGACAGGGGTGGTACAATGAGCAGTTCTTC
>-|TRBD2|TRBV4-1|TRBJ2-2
CASSLAHSGSRTGELFF
TGCGCCAGCAGCCTAGCCCATAGCGGGAGTCGCACCGGGGAGCTGTTTTTT
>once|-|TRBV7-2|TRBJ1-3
CASSQGSSGNTIYF
TGTGCCAGCAGTCAGGGGAGCTCTGGAAACACCATATATTTT
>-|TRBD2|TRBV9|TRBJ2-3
CASSVAGGAGDTQYF
TGTGCCAGCAGCGTAGCCGGGGGGGCCGGAGATACGCAGTATTTT
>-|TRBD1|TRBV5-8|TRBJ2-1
CASSPGQGSYNEQFF
TGTGCCAGCAGCCCAGGACAGGGCTCCTACAATGAGCAGTTCTTC
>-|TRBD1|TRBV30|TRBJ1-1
CACDRGNTEAFF
TGTGCCTGTGACAGGGGGAACACTGAAGCTTTCTTT